This paragraph reports one TCR beta chain. Its antigen is undetermined. This entry comes from a study of beta chain features in type 1 diabetes. Findings and caveats of the study: Diminished insertions and augmented deletions at VDJ junctions characterized type 1 diabetes patients. Shorter TCRB CDR3s, moderately but significantly so, were found in Type 1 diabetes patients in all four CD4+ subsets.

Sequencing targeted expressed TCRB transcripts, as all isolated RNA had been reverse transcribed. Here immunoSEQ multiplex PCR was the method, and the copy in TCRdb shows in-frame clones only, minus some. The data show about 15,000 clones, approximately 71% seen once. One heparinised draw of blood, averaging around 100 mL, came from each donor. Sorted populations all had greater than 95% purity. This CDR3 comprises 13 residues. The germline gives CDR1 MNHEY, CDR2 SVGAGI. The germline V and J ends were trimmed by 7 bases and 1 base, with 8 bases remaining between them. This TCR was sampled from a man aged 30-40 years with type 1 diabetes. The chain couples TRBV6-5 to TRBJ2-4, with D uncertain. Sequencing input: Tregs from blood. CDR3 sequence reads: CASTITAKNIQYF. DNA of the CDR3: TGTGCCAGCACTATTACGGCCAAAAACATTCAGTACTTC.